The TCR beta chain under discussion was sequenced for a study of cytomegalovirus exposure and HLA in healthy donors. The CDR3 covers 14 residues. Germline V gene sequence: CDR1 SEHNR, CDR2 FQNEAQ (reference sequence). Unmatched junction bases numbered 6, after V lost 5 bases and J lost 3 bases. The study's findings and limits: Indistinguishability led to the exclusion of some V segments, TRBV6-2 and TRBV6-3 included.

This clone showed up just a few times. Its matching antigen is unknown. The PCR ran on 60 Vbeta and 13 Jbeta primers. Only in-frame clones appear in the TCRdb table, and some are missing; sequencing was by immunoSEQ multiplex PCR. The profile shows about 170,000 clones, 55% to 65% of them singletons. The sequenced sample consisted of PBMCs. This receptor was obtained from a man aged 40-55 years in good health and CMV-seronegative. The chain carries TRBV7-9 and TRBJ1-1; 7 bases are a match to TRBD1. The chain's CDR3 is CASSMRGRDTEAFF. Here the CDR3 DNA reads TGTGCCAGCAGCATGAGGGGGCGGGACACTGAAGCTTTCTTT.